This is a list of T cell receptor beta chains from one sample in a study of molecular identifiers for immune sequencing clone quantification. TCRdb re-called the PCR reads through MiXCR, storing one row per CDR3 protein. The sample holds over 85,000 distinct CDR3 sequences, 35% seen once. Sequencing was carried out using naive CD8+ T cells from blood, with Jurkat cell RNA spiked in. The receptors stem from a human donor in good health. Some libraries in this study had Jurkat cell RNA spiked in. The CDR3 runs from the conserved cysteine through the conserved F or W. D genes are given only for firm matches. Clone size is shown for a subset of rows, as once, few, many or a class of expanded clone.

TRBV11-3,TRBJ2-7,16,few,TRBD1,CASSLGDSDYSYEQYF,TGTGCCAGCAGCTTGGGGGACAGCGACTACTCCTACGAGCAGTACTTC
TRBV28,TRBJ2-7,12,many,-,CASSFGPYEQYF,TGTGCCAGCAGTTTTGGTCCCTACGAGCAGTACTTC
TRBV25-1,TRBJ1-1,11,-,-,CASSGPSKAFF,TGTGCCAGCAGTGGCCCGTCTAAAGCTTTCTTT
TRBV7-2,TRBJ2-1,13,many,-,CASSLGIGPEQFF,TGTGCCAGCAGCTTAGGAATTGGGCCTGAGCAGTTCTTC
TRBV5-1,TRBJ2-6,11,-,-,CASSLVGDLTF,TGCGCCAGCAGCTTGGTTGGGGACCTGACTTTC
TRBV28,TRBJ2-6,15,few,-,CASSLDTSGANVLTF,TGTGCCAGCAGTTTAGACACCTCTGGGGCCAACGTCCTGACTTTC
TRBV7-6,TRBJ2-3,18,-,-,CASSLMGPARYSTDTQYF,TGTGCCAGCAGCTTAATGGGACCAGCTCGTTATAGCACAGATACGCAGTATTTT
TRBV28,TRBJ2-7,14,-,TRBD2,CASNLAGGRYEQYF,TGTGCCAGCAACTTAGCGGGAGGGCGGTACGAGCAGTACTTC
TRBV4-3,TRBJ2-7,15,few,TRBD1,CASSQVRGLYYEQYF,TGCGCCAGCAGCCAAGTCAGGGGGCTATACTACGAGCAGTACTTC
TRBV12-3/TRBV12-4,TRBJ1-4,15,many,TRBD1,CASSTRDSRGEKLFF,TGTGCCAGCAGTACCCGGGACAGTCGGGGAGAAAAACTGTTTTTT
TRBV20-1,TRBJ2-7,15,few,TRBD2,CSARAGGLGAYEQYF,TGCAGTGCTAGAGCGGGGGGACTTGGAGCCTACGAGCAGTACTTC
TRBV20-1,TRBJ1-5,17,few,-,CSARPWTVRDSNQPQHF,TGCAGTGCTAGACCTTGGACCGTCAGGGATAGCAATCAGCCCCAGCATTTT
TRBV24-1,TRBJ2-3,16,many,-,CATSDLFRRSTDTQYF,TGTGCCACCAGTGATTTGTTCAGGAGAAGCACAGATACGCAGTATTTT
TRBV6-5,TRBJ2-3,15,few,TRBD2,CASSPWTSGTDTQYF,TGTGCCAGCAGTCCCTGGACTAGCGGCACAGATACGCAGTATTTT
TRBV12-3/TRBV12-4,TRBJ2-1,14,few,-,CASSLGSRSNEQFF,TGTGCCAGCAGTTTGGGGAGTCGGAGCAATGAGCAGTTCTTC
TRBV7-2,TRBJ2-1,13,once,-,CASSLVRSNEQFF,TGTGCCAGCAGCTTAGTAAGGAGCAATGAGCAGTTCTTC
TRBV20-1,TRBJ2-3,14,few,-,CSAPIPQTMDTQYF,TGCAGTGCTCCGATCCCTCAGACGATGGATACGCAGTATTTT
TRBV5-6,TRBJ2-4,16,few,-,CASSFALGLAKNIQYF,TGTGCCAGCAGCTTTGCGTTAGGATTAGCCAAAAACATTCAGTACTTC